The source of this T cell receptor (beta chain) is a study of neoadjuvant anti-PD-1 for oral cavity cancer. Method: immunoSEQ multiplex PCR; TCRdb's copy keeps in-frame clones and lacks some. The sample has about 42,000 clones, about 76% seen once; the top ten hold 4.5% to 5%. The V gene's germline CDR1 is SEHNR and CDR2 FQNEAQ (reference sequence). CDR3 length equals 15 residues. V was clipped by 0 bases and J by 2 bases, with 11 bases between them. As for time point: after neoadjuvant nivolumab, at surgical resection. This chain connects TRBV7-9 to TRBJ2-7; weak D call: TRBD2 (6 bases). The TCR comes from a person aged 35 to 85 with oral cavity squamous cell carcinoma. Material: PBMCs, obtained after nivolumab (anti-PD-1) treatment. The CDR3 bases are TGTGCCAGCAGCTTAGCGGGGACTCCCACCTACGAGCAGTACTTC. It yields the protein CASSLAGTPTYEQYF.